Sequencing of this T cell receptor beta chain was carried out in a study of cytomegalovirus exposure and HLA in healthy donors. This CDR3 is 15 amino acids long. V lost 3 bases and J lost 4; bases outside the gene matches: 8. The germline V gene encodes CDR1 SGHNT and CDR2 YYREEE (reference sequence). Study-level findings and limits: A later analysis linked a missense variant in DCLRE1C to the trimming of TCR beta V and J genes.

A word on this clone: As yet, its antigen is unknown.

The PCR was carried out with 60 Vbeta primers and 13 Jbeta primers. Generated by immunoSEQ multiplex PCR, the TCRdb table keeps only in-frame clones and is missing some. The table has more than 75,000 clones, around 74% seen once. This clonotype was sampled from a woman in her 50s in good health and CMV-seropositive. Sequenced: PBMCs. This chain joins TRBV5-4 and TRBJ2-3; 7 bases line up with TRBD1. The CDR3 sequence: CASSSTGSLADTQYF. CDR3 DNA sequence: TGTGCCAGCAGCTCGACAGGGTCGTTGGCAGATACGCAGTATTTT.